This passage covers 25 T cell receptor beta chains from one sample sequenced in a study of STAT5B mutations in CD4+ large granular lymphocyte leukemia. Only in-frame clones appear in the TCRdb table, and some are missing; sequencing was by immunoSEQ multiplex PCR. The table includes some 34,000 clones, around 81% detected once. The specimen sequenced was CD4+ T cells from blood buffy coats. These receptors came from a human donor in good health.

The chain is built from TRBV2 and TRBJ1-5, with D unresolved. There are 14 residues in the CDR3. Germline V gene sequence: CDR1 SNHLY, CDR2 FYNNEI. V lost 10 bases and J lost 6, with 19 bases in between. Written as DNA, the CDR3 is TGTGCCACCGGCGCAGAGGGCGGCGGTCAGCCCCAGCATTTT. It codes for CATGAEGGGQPQHF. Full variable domain (remainder filled in from reference TRBV2 and TRBJ1-5): EPEVTQTPSHQVTQMGQEVILRCVPISNHLYFYWYRQILGQKVEFLVSFYNNEISEKSEIFDDQFSVERPDGSNFTLKIRSTKLEDSAMYFCATGAEGGGQPQHFGDGTRLSIL.

This chain links TRBV28 with TRBJ2-7; unclear D gene. The V end was cut by 4 bases, the J end by 6 bases, with 7 bases between. The CDR3 is made up of 11 amino acids. CDR1 and CDR2 (germline): MDHEN, SYDVKM. CDR3 protein: CASSSPIEQYF. CDR3 nucleotides: TGTGCCAGCAGTTCCCCTATCGAGCAGTACTTC.

The table lists this clone with a count of one. This chain connects TRBV7-2 to TRBJ1-5, with 7 nucleotides matching TRBD1. V was pared by 5 bases and J by 6 bases, with 7 bases of the junction left unmatched. From germline, CDR1 is SGHTA and CDR2 FQGNSA. The CDR3 is 14 amino acids. The DNA of the CDR3 is TGTGCCAGCAGCGGACAGGTAGGAGGTCAGCCCCAGCATTTT. It encodes CASSGQVGGQPQHF.

The chain joins TRBV5-1 to TRBJ1-2; TRBD1 matches at 8 bases. Germline-derived CDR1 and CDR2 are SGHRS and YFSETQ. CDR3 length: 16 residues. The ends lost 3 bases at V and 0 bases at J; junction bases unmatched: 7. Written as DNA, the CDR3 is TGCGCCAGCAGCTCCGGACAGGGACCTCCTAACTATGGCTACACCTTC. This encodes CASSSGQGPPNYGYTF.

V usage is TRBV6-5 and J usage is TRBJ1-2, with 10 bases lining up with TRBD1. J was trimmed by 7 bases and V by 6 bases; bases with no gene match: 11. This CDR3 comprises 15 residues. Germline V gene sequence: CDR1 MNHEY, CDR2 SVGAGI. CDR3 in DNA: TGTGCCAGCAGCCTTGACGGGACAGGGGCTTCTGGCTACACCTTC. This gives the protein CASSLDGTGASGYTF.

The CDR3 DNA sequence: TGTGCCAGCAGCATTCTCGAGGGCAGGGGGGCAGATACGCAGTATTTT. Its translation: CASSILEGRGADTQYF. This chain links TRBV13 with TRBJ2-3, with a tentative D call TRBD1 (7 bases). V lost 5 bases and J lost 4, with 19 bases in between. CDR1 is PRHDT, CDR2 FYEKMQ, per germline (reference sequence). The CDR3 loop spans 16 amino acids.

The genes are TRBV9 and TRBJ1-1, with TRBD1 identical over 7 bases. The junction had 12 bases not matched to a gene; V was cut back by 3 bases and J by 4 bases. The CDR3 has 16 residues. From germline, CDR1 is SGDLS and CDR2 YYNGEE. CDR3 region: CASSAGGVRGVTEAFF. CDR3 DNA: TGTGCCAGCAGCGCCGGTGGGGTCAGGGGGGTCACTGAAGCTTTCTTT.

This chain connects TRBV28 to TRBJ2-1; 9 bases line up with TRBD1. V shed 10 bases, J shed 8 bases, and the junction held 15 bases outside the gene matches. CDR1 is MDHEN, CDR2 SYDVKM, per germline. The CDR3 has 15 residues. The CDR3 is CATNPEGQGFDEQFF. The CDR3 bases are TGTGCCACCAACCCCGAAGGACAGGGGTTCGATGAGCAGTTCTTC.

The V gene is TRBV9, the J gene TRBJ2-2; possibly TRBD2 for D (6 bases). Looked up from germline, CDR1 is SGDLS and CDR2 is YYNGEE. V lost 5 bases and J lost 4, with 15 bases in between. The CDR3 totals 15 residues. The DNA of the CDR3 is TGTGCCAGCAGGGCGGGACTCGTACTCACCGGGGAGCTGTTTTTT. Translation: CASRAGLVLTGELFF.

The table lists this clone with a few counts. The chain combines TRBV2 with TRBJ1-1; D may be TRBD1 (6 bases). Germline loops: CDR1 SNHLY, CDR2 FYNNEI. Trimming pared 7 bases from V and 1 base from J, leaving 10 bases between. The CDR3 contains 13 residues. The CDR3 sequence: CASISTGNTEAFF. CDR3 in DNA: TGTGCCAGCATATCGACAGGGAACACTGAAGCTTTCTTT. The variable domain in full, completed from reference TRBV2 and TRBJ1-1, reads EPEVTQTPSHQVTQMGQEVILRCVPISNHLYFYWYRQILGQKVEFLVSFYNNEISEKSEIFDDQFSVERPDGSNFTLKIRSTKLEDSAMYFCASISTGNTEAFFGQGTRLTVV.

J is TRBJ1-1 and V is TRBV28; 8 bases agree with TRBD1. Trimming cost V 3 bases and J 7 bases; bases outside gene matches: 1. The CDR3 is made up of 12 amino acids. Germline V CDR1 and CDR2: MDHEN, SYDVKM. CDR3 residues: CASSLGTGEAFF. DNA of the CDR3: TGTGCCAGCAGTTTGGGGACAGGTGAAGCTTTCTTT.

This rearrangement joins TRBV5-5 to TRBJ2-5; D is unclear. Deletions cut 3 bases from V and 6 bases from J, with 9 bases between. The CDR3 length is 12 residues. The germline gives CDR1 SGHKS, CDR2 YYEKEE (reference sequence). CDR3 in DNA: TGTGCCAGCAGCTCACACACTCAGACCCAGTACTTC. It encodes CASSSHTQTQYF.

CDR3 in amino acids: CATSRDGTGELFF. CDR3 coding DNA: TGTGCCACCAGCAGAGACGGGACCGGGGAGCTGTTTTTT. This chain links TRBV15 with TRBJ2-2, with D uncertain. The ends were cut back, 0 bases at V and 5 bases at J, with 4 bases in the middle. Germline V gene lookup returns CDR1 LNHNV and CDR2 YYDKDF (reference sequence). The CDR3 extends over 13 amino acids. Full variable domain (outside the CDR3, taken from reference TRBV15 and TRBJ2-2): DAMVIQNPRYQVTQFGKPVTLSCSQTLNHNVMYWYQQKSSQAPKLLFHYYDKDFNNEADTPDNFQSRRPNTSFCFLDIRSPGLGDTAMYLCATSRDGTGELFFGEGSRLTVL.

The rearrangement joins TRBV4-2 to TRBJ2-5, with 10 positions matching TRBD2. V lost 0 bases to trimming and J lost 0 bases; unmatched junction nucleotides: 4. Germline V CDR1 and CDR2: LGHNA, YNFKEQ. The CDR3 has 17 amino acids. Here the CDR3 reads CASSQEYSGGYQETQYF. CDR3 nucleotide sequence: TGTGCCAGCAGCCAAGAATATAGCGGGGGGTACCAAGAGACCCAGTACTTC.

On this clone itself: At one boundary the junction diverges from the germline segment, which might be a read error. The DNA for the CDR3 is TGCGCCAGCAGCCTCTTCCGGGACAGGGGTAATGAAAAACTGCTTTTT. Protein product: CASSLFRDRGNEKLLF. The chain couples TRBV4-3 to TRBJ1-4; 10 bases map to TRBD1. Germline lookup yields CDR1 LGHNA and CDR2 YSLEER. The CDR3 loop spans 16 amino acids.

V and J are TRBV9 and TRBJ2-1; no clear D. This CDR3 spans 14 amino acids. Germline lookup yields CDR1 SGDLS and CDR2 YYNGEE. V lost 0 bases and J 10 bases, leaving 14 bases between the germline ends. CDR3 sequence (DNA): TGTGCCAGCAGCGTAGGACCGTCCAATTACGAGCAGTTCTTC. It encodes CASSVGPSNYEQFF.

The chain links TRBV5-1 to TRBJ2-1, with TRBD2 matching 8 bases. V shed 4 bases and J 10 bases; nucleotides not matched to a gene: 4. The CDR3 is 12 residues long. Germline V gene lookup returns CDR1 SGHRS and CDR2 YFSETQ. The CDR3 coding sequence is TGCGCCAGCAGCACTAGACTAGCGGAGCAGTTCTTC. Translated: CASSTRLAEQFF.

CDR3 amino acids: CASSLGTYNEQFF. CDR3 sequence (DNA): TGCGCCAGCAGCTTGGGAACCTACAATGAGCAGTTCTTC. The chain carries TRBV5-1 and TRBJ2-1; D not resolved. Trimming stripped 0 bases from V and 2 bases from J, with 3 bases between. The germline V gene encodes CDR1 SGHRS and CDR2 YFSETQ. The CDR3 has 13 amino acids.

This chain uses TRBV6-6 with TRBJ1-3; D is ambiguous. Germline lookup yields CDR1 MNHNY and CDR2 SVGAGI (reference sequence). The CDR3 runs 15 residues. V gave up 7 bases and J gave up 0 bases, with 13 bases separating them. Here the CDR3 DNA reads TGTGCCAGCACCCTTCCAGCTACCTCTGGAAACACCATATATTTT. This gives the protein CASTLPATSGNTIYF.

This chain uses TRBV18 with TRBJ1-1, with D uncertain. The CDR3 is made up of 12 amino acids. Germline CDR1 KGHSH, CDR2 LQKENI. The V and J ends lost 1 base and 5 bases respectively, with 5 bases between them. The DNA for the CDR3 is TGTGCCAGCTCACCACTAGGTACTGAAGCTTTCTTT. The encoded protein is CASSPLGTEAFF.

This clone was picked up one time. The chain couples TRBV10-3 to TRBJ2-7, with 7 bases aligning to TRBD2. CDR1 and CDR2 (germline): ENHRY, SYGVKD. The CDR3 covers 13 residues. V trimming: 7 bases; J trimming: 5 bases; junction bases outside the gene matches: 8. The CDR3 here is CAITLRENHEQYF. The CDR3 coding sequence is TGTGCCATCACGTTGCGGGAGAACCACGAGCAGTACTTC.

This clone was picked up a small number of times. The chain employs TRBV4-2 and TRBJ1-5; D uncertain. V lost 1 base and J lost 5, with 15 bases in between. The CDR3 covers 16 residues. Germline V gene data show CDR1 as LGHNA and CDR2 as YNFKEQ. The CDR3 sequence is CASSQATLDLYQPQHF. CDR3 in DNA: TGTGCCAGCAGCCAAGCCACACTCGACCTCTATCAGCCCCAGCATTTT.

This rearrangement joins TRBV6-5 to TRBJ1-2; D unclear. The germline gives CDR1 MNHEY, CDR2 SVGAGI. Trimming shortened V by 2 bases and J by 4 bases, and 8 bases separated the two germline ends. The CDR3 is 13 residues long. The CDR3 DNA sequence: TGTGCCAGCAGTTACGGCGACCGCTATGGCTACACCTTC. Protein product: CASSYGDRYGYTF.

The chain employs TRBV5-6 and TRBJ2-3; D gene uncertain. The CDR3 length is 13 residues. Germline V gene data show CDR1 as SGHDT and CDR2 as YYEEEE. The V end lost 7 bases, the J end lost 4 bases, and 13 bases lay between the germline ends. CDR3 in DNA: TGTGCCAGCGGAACATCGGCGGCAGATACGCAGTATTTT. It is translated as CASGTSAADTQYF.

Remarks on this clone: This CDR3 is also generated by other DNA sequences in the sample. The V and J genes are TRBV27 and TRBJ2-2; D may be TRBD1 (7 bases). The V and J ends lost 5 bases and 5 bases respectively, with 15 bases between them. CDR3 size: 15 residues. Germline V CDR1 and CDR2: MNHEY, SMNVEV (reference sequence). The CDR3 sequence: CASSRRQGGTGELFF. The CDR3 coding sequence is TGTGCCAGCAGTAGGCGACAGGGAGGAACCGGGGAGCTGTTTTTT.